Below are 27 T cell receptor beta chains sequenced from a single sample in a study of cytomegalovirus exposure and HLA in healthy donors. The PCR made use of 60 Vbeta and 13 Jbeta primers. Assay: immunoSEQ multiplex PCR; the TCRdb copy retains only in-frame clones and omits some. Among about 160,000 clones listed, roughly 80% were seen once. Sequences were obtained from PBMCs. The receptors were sampled from a human donor in good health.

The CDR3 DNA reads TGTGCCAGCAGGCGACAGGGGGACGGCTACACCTTC. Encoded protein: CASRRQGDGYTF. The chain recombines TRBV6-5 with TRBJ1-2, with TRBD1 matching 9 bases. The CDR3 length is 12 residues. V was pared by 6 bases and J by 8 bases, with 4 bases of the junction left unmatched. Germline values: CDR1 MNHEY, CDR2 SVGAGI.

The chain employs TRBV7-8 and TRBJ1-2, with TRBD1 matching over 10 bases. The CDR3 is made up of 15 amino acids. The V gene end was trimmed by 4 bases and the J gene end by 7 bases; junction bases not matched to a gene: 9. The germline gives CDR1 SGHVS, CDR2 FQNEAQ. In DNA form, the CDR3 reads TGTGCCAGCAGCTATCGGACAGGGGGTTTAGCTGGCTACACCTTC. Amino acid sequence: CASSYRTGGLAGYTF.

J is TRBJ2-1 and V is TRBV29-1, with 7 nucleotides matching TRBD2. Losses at the gene ends were 6 bases for V and 4 bases for J; bases not matched to a gene: 9. Germline V gene data show CDR1 as SQVTM and CDR2 as ANQGSEA. This CDR3 spans 14 amino acids. The DNA for the CDR3 is TGCAGCGTCATATTAGGACTAGGATACAATGAGCAGTTCTTC. This encodes CSVILGLGYNEQFF.

The rearrangement uses TRBV28 and TRBJ2-7, with 7 bases lining up with TRBD1. V trimming: 6 bases; J trimming: 3 bases; junction bases outside the gene matches: 8. The CDR3 is 14 amino acids. Germline loops: CDR1 MDHEN, CDR2 SYDVKM. CDR3 residues: CASSPRGSGYEQYF. As DNA, the CDR3 is TGTGCCAGCAGCCCCAGGGGGAGCGGCTACGAGCAGTACTTC.

The gene calls are TRBV28 and TRBJ1-6; no clear D gene. CDR1 is MDHEN and CDR2 is SYDVKM in the germline V gene. There are 13 residues in the CDR3. The V end was cut by 7 bases, the J end by 5 bases, with 9 bases between. This CDR3 reads CASTGLNNSPLHF. The CDR3 coding sequence is TGTGCCAGCACTGGACTTAATAATTCACCCCTCCACTTT.

This chain connects TRBV6-6 to TRBJ1-2; D not certain. V shed 5 bases and J shed 2 bases, with 12 bases lying between them. The germline V gene encodes CDR1 MNHNY and CDR2 SVGAGI (reference sequence). This CDR3 has 14 residues. The CDR3 spells CASSKGGENYGYTF. In DNA form, the CDR3 reads TGTGCCAGCAGTAAGGGCGGGGAGAACTATGGCTACACCTTC.

The chain carries TRBV19 and TRBJ2-6; 9 bases line up with TRBD2. In germline, CDR1 is LNHDA, CDR2 SQIVND (reference sequence). V was clipped by 5 bases and J by 0 bases; unmatched bases: 8. The CDR3 is made up of 18 amino acids. In DNA form, the CDR3 reads TGTGCCAGTAGTCGGATAGCGGGGGAAATCTCTGGGGCCAACGTCCTGACTTTC. Its translation: CASSRIAGEISGANVLTF. The complete variable domain, with remaining parts taken from reference TRBV19 and TRBJ2-6, reads DGGITQSPKYLFRKEGQNVTLSCEQNLNHDAMYWYRQDPGQGLRLIYYSQIVNDFQKGDIAEGYSVSREKKESFPLTVTSAQKNPTAFYLCASSRIAGEISGANVLTFGAGSRLTVL.

The chain couples TRBV5-1 to TRBJ2-2; 8 bases match TRBD1. V was pared by 0 bases and J by 8 bases, with 12 bases of the junction left unmatched. Germline loops: CDR1 SGHRS, CDR2 YFSETQ. This CDR3 has 17 residues. Here the CDR3 DNA reads TGCGCCAGCAGCTTGGTGGCCGGACAGGGTGTGACTGGGGAGCTGTTTTTT. It specifies CASSLVAGQGVTGELFF.

The chain is built from TRBV28 and TRBJ1-1; D might be TRBD1 (5 bases). CDR3 length: 15 amino acids. The germline CDR1 and CDR2 sequences are MDHEN and SYDVKM. V dropped 6 bases and J dropped 1 base, with 15 bases sitting between them. The CDR3 is CASRRDGGGNTEAFF. CDR3 DNA sequence: TGTGCCAGCAGAAGGGACGGCGGGGGGAACACTGAAGCTTTCTTT.

This rearrangement joins TRBV30 to TRBJ1-6, with D perhaps TRBD1 (5 bases). Germline loops: CDR1 GTSNPN, CDR2 SVGIG (reference sequence). CDR3 length: 14 amino acids. Trimming left V 5 bases short and J 7 bases short, with 15 bases between. This CDR3 is CAWGQREGNSPLHF. The CDR3, as DNA: TGTGCCTGGGGGCAGAGGGAGGGGAATTCACCCCTCCACTTT.

The V gene is TRBV27, the J gene TRBJ2-1; 11 nucleotides match TRBD2. Trimming removed 0 bases from V and 9 bases from J; junction bases left unmatched: 4. CDR1 is MNHEY, CDR2 SMNVEV, per germline (reference sequence). The CDR3 contains 15 residues. The CDR3: CASSLSSGGALEQFF. The CDR3 DNA is TGTGCCAGCAGTTTATCTAGCGGGGGGGCCCTTGAGCAGTTCTTC.

The V and J genes are TRBV28 and TRBJ1-1, with no clear D. From germline, CDR1 is MDHEN and CDR2 SYDVKM. Between the trimmed V and J ends, which lost 6 bases and 2 bases, there was a span of 10 bases. The CDR3 totals 13 residues. The CDR3 DNA follows: TGTGCCAGCAGCTCTAAACCTAACACTGAAGCTTTCTTT. This gives the protein CASSSKPNTEAFF.

The chain recombines TRBV18 with TRBJ2-1; 7 bases match TRBD1. This CDR3 has 15 residues. CDR1 and CDR2 (germline): KGHSH, LQKENI. Losses at the gene ends were 8 bases for V and 1 base for J; bases not matched to a gene: 8. Written as DNA, the CDR3 is TGTGCCAGCGCCACCGGGACAGATTCCTACAATGAGCAGTTCTTC. It specifies CASATGTDSYNEQFF.

The chain couples TRBV6-5 to TRBJ2-7; the match to TRBD1 covers 9 bases. The germline V gene encodes CDR1 MNHEY and CDR2 SVGAGI. The CDR3 runs to 14 residues. The V gene end was trimmed by 4 bases and the J gene end by 2 bases; junction bases not matched to a gene: 3. CDR3 region: CASSLDRGPYEQYF. Here the CDR3 DNA reads TGTGCCAGCAGTTTGGACAGGGGTCCCTACGAGCAGTACTTC.

The chain recombines TRBV27 with TRBJ1-5; 8 nucleotides agree with TRBD1. The J segment lost 0 bases and the V segment lost 6 bases, leaving 4 bases of the junction unmatched. The CDR3 loop spans 15 amino acids. Germline V gene sequence: CDR1 MNHEY, CDR2 SMNVEV (reference sequence). In nucleotides, the CDR3 is TGTGCCAGCAGGAGACAGGGGTATAGCAATCAGCCCCAGCATTTT. This sequence encodes CASRRQGYSNQPQHF.

The chain recombines TRBV27 with TRBJ2-1, with 7 bases lining up with TRBD2. The ends lost 1 base at V and 7 bases at J; junction bases unmatched: 7. The CDR3 has 15 residues. Germline CDR1 is MNHEY and CDR2 is SMNVEV (reference sequence). The CDR3 here is CASSLYRGGSNEQFF. The DNA for the CDR3 is TGTGCCAGCAGTTTATATAGGGGCGGGAGTAATGAGCAGTTCTTC.

The chain uses TRBV11-2 and TRBJ2-5; tentatively, D is TRBD2 (7 bases). With the DNA end fitting TRBJ2-7 better, the J assignment may be wrong. CDR3 length equals 14 residues. Germline CDR1 is SGHAT and CDR2 is FQNNGV. As DNA, the CDR3 is TGTGCCAGCAGCTTCCGGGGGGCTCACTACGAGCAGTACTTC. Amino acid sequence: CASSFRGAHYEQYF.

This chain connects TRBV28 to TRBJ2-1, with 9 bases aligning to TRBD2. Trimming cost V 11 bases and J 5 bases; bases outside gene matches: 10. The CDR3 spans 14 residues. Per germline, CDR1 MDHEN and CDR2 SYDVKM. This chain's CDR3 is CAGSGGRGNNEQFF. CDR3 in DNA: TGTGCCGGGTCTGGCGGGAGGGGGAACAATGAGCAGTTCTTC.

The V call is TRBV29-1, the J call TRBJ1-2; 7 bases line up with TRBD1. CDR1 SQVTM and CDR2 ANQGSEA come from the germline V gene. This CDR3 is 10 amino acids long. J was trimmed by 8 bases and V by 7 bases; bases with no gene match: 4. As DNA, the CDR3 is TGCAGCGCAGGGGGAGCCGGCTACACCTTC. Translating it yields CSAGGAGYTF.

The V and J genes are TRBV27 and TRBJ2-1; no clear D gene. Germline CDR1 MNHEY, CDR2 SMNVEV (reference sequence). The CDR3 runs 15 residues. Trimming removed 5 bases at V and 0 bases at J, with 11 bases between. Here the CDR3 DNA reads TGTGCCAGCAGTATTGACACGAGCTCCTACAATGAGCAGTTCTTC. This codes for CASSIDTSSYNEQFF.

This clone was seen a single time. The chain combines TRBV5-4 with TRBJ2-7, with 12 nucleotides matching TRBD2. V lost 4 bases and J lost 3; bases outside the gene matches: 2. The CDR3 has 14 amino acids. Looked up from germline, CDR1 is SGHNT and CDR2 is YYREEE (reference sequence). The DNA for the CDR3 is TGTGCCAGCAGCGCGACTAGCGGGGGCTACGAGCAGTACTTC. Translated: CASSATSGGYEQYF.

The rearrangement links TRBV30 to TRBJ1-5, with TRBD1 identical over 9 bases. V lost 2 bases and J lost 11; bases outside the gene matches: 13. This CDR3 is built from 15 residues. The germline CDR1 and CDR2 sequences are GTSNPN and SVGIG (reference sequence). CDR3 amino acids: CAWSPYRGRILAQHF. The CDR3 DNA reads as TGTGCCTGGAGTCCTTACAGGGGGCGGATACTTGCCCAGCATTTT.

The J gene is TRBJ2-2, the V gene TRBV6-4; no definite D call. Trimming took off 6 bases at V and 4 bases at J, with 12 bases between the two ends. This CDR3 comprises 14 residues. Germline CDR1 MRHNA, CDR2 SNTAGT. The CDR3 DNA is TGTGCCAGCAGCGCGGATCTAGGCACCGGGGAGCTGTTTTTT. Its translation: CASSADLGTGELFF.

Only one count was recorded for this clone. The chain links TRBV4-1 to TRBJ2-1; D not certain. The CDR3 length is 13 residues. From germline, CDR1 is MGHRA and CDR2 YSYEKL. Trimming took 1 base from V and 7 from J, leaving 8 bases between them. Here the CDR3 DNA reads TGCGCCAGCAGCCAAGTTATCCAGAATGAGCAGTTCTTC. Residues: CASSQVIQNEQFF.

This clone was observed a few times. The chain uses TRBV5-1 and TRBJ2-2, with D possibly matching TRBD1 (6 bases). This CDR3 is 14 amino acids long. Germline CDR1 reads SGHRS; CDR2 reads YFSETQ. Between the trimmed V and J ends, which lost 1 base and 11 bases, there was a span of 15 bases. CDR3: CASSLSPGDRELFF. The DNA for the CDR3 is TGCGCCAGCAGCTTGTCTCCAGGGGATCGAGAGCTGTTTTTT.

The CDR3 loop reads CASSFEGLAGGNEQYF. CDR3 DNA sequence: TGTGCCAGCAGCTTCGAAGGACTAGCGGGAGGGAACGAGCAGTACTTC. The gene calls are TRBV5-6 and TRBJ2-7; 15 bases align to TRBD2. Trimming at V came to 2 bases and at J to 5 bases, leaving 5 bases not matched to a gene. CDR1 is SGHDT, CDR2 YYEEEE, per germline. There are 16 residues in the CDR3.

The rearrangement links TRBV10-1 to TRBJ2-3; 10 nucleotides align to TRBD2. The CDR3 is 15 amino acids. Per the germline V gene, CDR1 is WNHNN and CDR2 is SYGVQD (reference sequence). V trimming: 3 bases; J trimming: 5 bases; junction bases outside the gene matches: 5. The CDR3 reads CASSDWASGRDTQYF. The CDR3 region has the DNA TGCGCCAGCAGTGATTGGGCTAGCGGGAGAGATACGCAGTATTTT.